Below, one TCR beta chain is given with its context. Its specificity is not known. Clones were sequenced by immunoSEQ multiplex PCR, and TCRdb holds only the in-frame ones, with some missing. Altogether 65,000 to 75,000 clones are present, 88% being singletons, with the ten largest covering 0.45% to 0.65%. These data originate in a study of OX40 agonist ivuxolimab in advanced cancers. Broader study findings: Researchers did not establish what antigens the expanded peripheral T cells target. Clonal expansion was among the lowest in partial responders at 0.1-3.0 mg/kg, especially CD8+.

This CDR3 has 13 residues. Trimming stripped 4 bases from V and 2 bases from J, with 8 bases between. Germline V gene data show CDR1 as SGHAT and CDR2 as FQNNGV. The chain recombines TRBV11-2 with TRBJ1-1; D call uncertain. This material consisted of CD4+ or CD8+ T cells sorted from blood, taken in a trial of the OX40 agonist ivuxolimab. This TCR was sampled from an adult with an advanced solid tumor such as melanoma, head and neck, liver or kidney cancer. The CDR3 coding sequence is TGTGCCAGCAGCTCGCAAAAAAACACTGAAGCTTTCTTT. It is translated as CASSSQKNTEAFF.